This T cell receptor (beta chain) originates from a study of blood T cell repertoires in COVID-19. As for the study in general: T cells, B-cell-depleted T cells, or PBMCs supplied cDNA or gDNA.

In the authors' workflow: Reference gene primer amplification gave nucleated cell count estimates. The assay was immunoSEQ multiplex PCR, and TCRdb's table has in-frame clones only and misses some. The D gene and trimming were derived from the DNA, and the V and J assignments and clone size from that table. The sample contains under 300,000 clones, roughly 85% of which appear only once. The source is a man between 25 and 39 years old who had recovered from COVID-19. Sequencing was performed on peripheral blood.

In DNA form, the CDR3 reads TGTGCCAGCAGCTTAGTAGGACAGGGGACCGGGGAGCTGTTTTTT. Translated, it gives CASSLVGQGTGELFF. V gene TRBV11-2 combines with J gene TRBJ2-2; 9 nucleotides line up with TRBD1. This CDR3 has 15 amino acids. The germline gives CDR1 SGHAT, CDR2 FQNNGV. Trimming at V came to 1 base and at J to 5 bases, leaving 2 bases not matched to a gene. The full variable domain, with the rest looked up from reference TRBV11-2 and TRBJ2-2, is EAGVAQSPRYKIIEKRQSVAFWCNPISGHATLYWYQQILGQGPKLLIQFQNNGVVDDSQLPKDRFSAERLKGVDSTLKIQPAKLEDSAVYLCASSLVGQGTGELFFGEGSRLTVL.